These 22 T cell receptor beta chains were all obtained from the same sample, sequenced in a study of T cells in women clearing cervical HPV infection. Measured with immunoSEQ multiplex PCR; TCRdb has only the in-frame clones, and not every one. Its table records 27,000 or so clones. The sample comprised blood buffy coat. These receptor sequences come from a woman aged 18 to 75 with a cervical HPV16 infection that either progressed to CIN3+ or cleared (not recorded which).

In regard to this clone: The read gets to within 3 residues of the CDR3 end, and the germline J gene fills in the rest. This chain uses TRBV18 with TRBJ1-4, with TRBD1 matching 7 bases. The CDR3 is 16 amino acids. CDR1 is KGHSH, CDR2 LQKENI, per germline. CDR3 amino acids: CASSPYDRAVNSPLFF. CDR3 DNA (partial): TGTGCCAGCTCACCCTACGACAGGGCGGTAAATTCACCA.

Concerning this clone: The CDR3 is cut off 3 residues early in the read; its end comes from the germline J gene. This chain joins TRBV6-2 or TRBV6-3 and TRBJ1-1; D not certain. The CDR3 is made up of 13 amino acids. Germline CDR1 is MNHEY and CDR2 is SVGEGT. The CDR3 loop is CASSYSTQPEAFF. The covered CDR3 bases are TGTGCCAGCAGTTACTCAACACAACCCGAA.

With regard to this clone: The sequenced fragment ends 3 residues before the CDR3 boundary, so the rest is inferred from the germline J gene. Within the sample, other DNA sequences also encode this same CDR3. The chain employs TRBV7-2 and TRBJ1-3; the D gene is possibly TRBD1 (6 bases). Per germline, CDR1 SGHTA and CDR2 FQGNSA. The CDR3 spans 13 residues. The V end was cut by 3 bases, the J end by 6 bases, with 9 bases between. Incomplete CDR3 DNA: TGTGCCAGCAGCTTCAGGGGAATAAACACC. This encodes CASSFRGINT. The entire CDR3 protein reads CASSFRGINTIYF.

As for this clone: The CDR3 end lies 3 residues beyond the end of the read and is filled in from the germline J gene. The genes are TRBV28 and TRBJ1-5, with D possibly being TRBD1 (6 bases). V shed 9 bases and J shed 3 bases, with 15 bases lying between them. Looked up from germline, CDR1 is MDHEN and CDR2 is SYDVKM. This CDR3 region has 14 residues. CDR3 DNA (partial): TGTGCCAGTTTCCTACAGGGTCTCAATCAGCCC. Its translation: CASFLQGLNQP. The CDR3 in full is CASFLQGLNQPQHF.

Details on this clone: The CDR3 end falls 3 residues outside the read, so it is completed with the germline J gene. The chain employs TRBV18 and TRBJ2-7, with D perhaps TRBD1 (6 bases). Germline lookup yields CDR1 KGHSH and CDR2 LQKENI. The V and J ends lost 1 base and 0 bases respectively, with 19 bases between them. The CDR3 is made up of 18 amino acids. This CDR3 reads CASSPQGPDRPSSYEQYF. The DNA read from the CDR3 is TGTGCCAGCTCACCACAAGGGCCCGACAGGCCGAGCTCCTACGAG.

Turning to this clone: The observed sequence ends 3 residues before the CDR3 terminus, with the missing tail filled in from the germline J gene. The rearrangement uses TRBV7-8 and TRBJ2-3; 8 bases map to TRBD2. Germline CDR1 and CDR2: SGHVS and FQNEAQ. The CDR3 has 16 residues. Partial CDR3 DNA: TGTGCCAGCAGCTTAGCCCAGGCGGGGGGCGCGGGGACG. Translated: CASSLAQAGGAGT. The full CDR3 reads CASSLAQAGGAGTQYF.

Regarding this clone: Read data end 3 residues before the CDR3 end; the end is taken from the germline J gene. The genes are TRBV19 and TRBJ2-5; 8 bases are a match to TRBD2. Trimming cost V 6 bases and J 7 bases; bases outside gene matches: 10. CDR3 length equals 14 residues. Per germline, CDR1 LNHDA and CDR2 SQIVND (reference sequence). CDR3 in amino acids: CASSALADSGTQYF. CDR3 DNA (partial): TGTGCCAGTAGCGCACTAGCGGATTCTGGGACC. The whole variable domain, remainder taken from reference TRBV19 and TRBJ2-5, is DGGITQSPKYLFRKEGQNVTLSCEQNLNHDAMYWYRQDPGQGLRLIYYSQIVNDFQKGDIAEGYSVSREKKESFPLTVTSAQKNPTAFYLCASSALADSGTQYFGPGTRLLVL.

With respect to this clone: The read comes to an end 3 residues before the CDR3 does, leaving the germline J gene to fill in the end. V gene TRBV6-2 or TRBV6-3 combines with J gene TRBJ1-6; 9 bases are a match to TRBD1. Germline CDR1 reads MNHEY; CDR2 reads SVGEGT. Trimming removed 6 bases from V and 8 bases from J; junction bases left unmatched: 14. CDR3 size: 17 residues. The CDR3 protein is CASRQTGNRGPDSPLHF. The covered CDR3 bases are TGTGCCAGCAGGCAAACCGGAAACAGGGGGCCGGATTCACCC.

Remarks on this clone: The read terminates 3 residues before the CDR3 end, so the remaining end is supplied by the germline J gene. The J gene is TRBJ1-2, the V gene TRBV18; possible D gene TRBD1, 6 bases. CDR3 size: 17 residues. The V gene's germline CDR1 is KGHSH and CDR2 LQKENI. Incomplete CDR3 DNA: TGTGCCAGCTCACCGAGACCGGGAGCCAGGGGACACAATGAC. The encoded protein is CASSPRPGARGHND. The full CDR3 is CASSPRPGARGHNDYTF.

For this clone: The CDR3 end lies 3 residues beyond the end of the read and is filled in from the germline J gene. The chain combines TRBV30 with TRBJ2-5; 7 bases line up with TRBD1. CDR1 and CDR2 from the germline V gene are GTSNPN and SVGIG (reference sequence). CDR3 length equals 13 residues. J lost 4 bases, V lost 6 bases, and 8 bases had no gene match. The covered CDR3 bases are TGTGCCTGCGGACAGGTGAGGGGAGAGACC. It codes for CACGQVRGET. The entire CDR3 reads CACGQVRGETQYF.

Comments on this clone: The read ends 3 residues before the CDR3 terminus; that terminus is restored from the germline J gene. The chain is built from TRBV20-1 and TRBJ1-4; 7 positions agree with TRBD1. Germline assignment: CDR1 DFQATT and CDR2 SNEGSKA (reference sequence). The CDR3 is 14 amino acids. Germline trimming cut 3 bases from V and 4 bases from J; bases unmatched to any gene: 5. The CDR3 reads CSASRTGRNEKLFF. The CDR3 DNA, read in part, is TGCAGTGCTAGCAGGACAGGCCGTAATGAAAAA.

The sequenced part of the CDR3 DNA is TGCAGCGTTGGCTCGGGGGAAAGGACTGAA. Encoded protein: CSVGSGERTE. The CDR3 as a whole reads CSVGSGERTEAFF. This chain uses TRBV29-1 with TRBJ1-1; TRBD1 might be the D (5 bases). The CDR3 end is not reached by the read, which stops 3 residues before it; the germline J gene fills it in. Germline loops: CDR1 SQVTM, CDR2 ANQGSEA. This CDR3 has 13 amino acids. Trimming shortened V by 4 bases and J by 5 bases, and 14 bases separated the two germline ends.

CDR3: CSARGASGSVNEQFF. CDR3 DNA (partial): TGCAGTGCTAGAGGTGCTAGCGGGAGTGTTAATGAG. The V call is TRBV20-1, the J call TRBJ2-1, with TRBD2 identical over 10 bases. The CDR3 end lies 3 residues beyond the end of the read and is filled in from the germline J gene. V was pared by 1 base and J by 7 bases, with 7 bases of the junction left unmatched. The germline CDR1 and CDR2 sequences are DFQATT and SNEGSKA (reference sequence). The CDR3 extends over 15 amino acids.

A word on this clone: The read terminates 3 residues ahead of where the CDR3 ends, so the germline J gene completes it. The chain is built from TRBV7-2 and TRBJ2-7, with 12 positions matching TRBD1. V lost 4 bases, J lost 4 bases, and 2 bases stayed unmatched. CDR3 length: 14 amino acids. The V gene's germline CDR1 is SGHTA and CDR2 FQGNSA. CDR3 protein: CASSSGQGAYEQYF. The covered CDR3 bases are TGTGCCAGCAGCTCGGGACAGGGGGCTTACGAG.

Of note for this clone: From the germline J gene comes the end of the CDR3, since the read stops 3 residues before it. The rearrangement joins TRBV30 to TRBJ2-3; possible D gene TRBD2, 6 bases. Germline V CDR1 and CDR2: GTSNPN, SVGIG (reference sequence). This CDR3 contains 13 residues. CDR3 amino acids: CAWSGAGRETQYF. The DNA read from the CDR3 is TGTGCCTGGAGTGGAGCGGGTAGAGAGACG.

About this clone itself: The DNA ends 3 residues before the CDR3 does, and the rest of the CDR3 is filled in from the germline J gene. The chain is built from TRBV7-3 and TRBJ2-7; the match to TRBD1 covers 7 bases. V trimming: 8 bases; J trimming: 4 bases; junction bases outside the gene matches: 8. The V gene's germline CDR1 is SGHTA and CDR2 FQGTGA. This CDR3 has 13 amino acids. Incomplete CDR3 DNA: TGTGCCAGCTCCCGGGACAGCGAGTACGAG. Residues: CASSRDSEYE. The whole CDR3 sequence is CASSRDSEYEQYF. Filled out from reference TRBV7-3 and TRBJ2-7, the complete variable domain reads GAGVSQTPSNKVTEKGKYVELRCDPISGHTALYWYRQSLGQGPEFLIYFQGTGAADDSGLPNDRFFAVRPEGSVSTLKIQRTERGDSAVYLCASSRDSEYEQYFGPGTRLTVT.

Of note for this clone: The read gets to within 3 residues of the CDR3 end, and the germline J gene fills in the rest. The V gene is TRBV5-1, the J gene TRBJ2-7; TRBD1 matches 7 bases. The CDR3 totals 13 residues. Per germline, CDR1 SGHRS and CDR2 YFSETQ. J gave up 1 base and V 7 bases, and 5 bases lay outside the gene matches. The CDR3 is CASQGDGSYEQYF. The CDR3 bases that were read are TGCGCCAGCCAGGGGGACGGATCCTACGAG.

With regard to this clone: The read halts 3 residues ahead of the CDR3 end, with the missing end drawn from the germline J gene. V is TRBV6-2 or TRBV6-3 and J is TRBJ2-7; D not resolved. Trimming stripped 0 bases from V and 2 bases from J, with 11 bases between. Germline V gives CDR1 MNHEY, CDR2 SVGEGT. The length of the CDR3 is 15 residues. The sequenced part of the CDR3 DNA is TGTGCCAGCAGTTACTCCGGCAGGTTCACCTACGAG. It specifies CASSYSGRFTYE. The full CDR3 is CASSYSGRFTYEQYF.

In regard to this clone: The read gets to within 3 residues of the CDR3 end, and the germline J gene fills in the rest. The chain is built from TRBV2 and TRBJ1-3; 8 positions match TRBD1. CDR3 length equals 15 residues. Per the germline V gene, CDR1 is SNHLY and CDR2 is FYNNEI. The V segment lost 6 bases and the J segment 0 bases; nucleotides outside the gene matches: 4. The CDR3: CASRDRAYSGNTIYF. CDR3 bases read: TGTGCCAGCAGGGACAGGGCCTACTCTGGAAACACC.

With regard to this clone: The CDR3 extends 3 residues past the end of the read, so its final part is completed from the germline J gene. V gene TRBV19 combines with J gene TRBJ2-7; 7 nucleotides agree with TRBD1. J lost 6 bases, V lost 5 bases, and 10 bases had no gene match. CDR1 is LNHDA and CDR2 is SQIVND in the germline V gene (reference sequence). There are 14 residues in the CDR3. CDR3: CASSSRQGSGEQYF. Partial CDR3 DNA: TGTGCCAGTAGTTCGCGACAGGGTTCAGGCGAG.

About this clone itself: The CDR3 end lies 3 residues beyond the end of the read and is filled in from the germline J gene. The chain combines TRBV6-2 or TRBV6-3 with TRBJ1-2; D not resolved. This CDR3 comprises 13 residues. Between the trimmed V and J ends, which lost 8 bases and 6 bases, there was a span of 16 bases. Germline V gene lookup returns CDR1 MNHEY and CDR2 SVGEGT. The part of the CDR3 DNA that was read is TGTGCCAGCTTACGGTATTTTGAGAATGGC. Translation: CASLRYFENG. The full CDR3 protein is CASLRYFENGYTF.

Concerning this clone: Sequencing ends 3 residues short of the CDR3 end; the germline J gene provides the rest. V is TRBV18 and J is TRBJ2-3, with D perhaps matching TRBD2 (5 bases). This CDR3 region has 16 residues. Germline V gene lookup returns CDR1 KGHSH and CDR2 LQKENI. Trimming pared 6 bases from V and 3 bases from J, leaving 19 bases between. The sequenced CDR3 bases are TGTGCCAGCTCGATTGACCCGAGCGGACGGACAGATACG. Translation: CASSIDPSGRTDT. The complete CDR3 reads CASSIDPSGRTDTQYF.